Listed below are T cell receptor beta chains from one sample, sequenced in a study of post-analysis software for immune sequencing data. A single record per CDR3 protein comes from TCRdb applying MiXCR to the PCR reads. Here the sample spans roughly 580,000 distinct CDR3 sequences, 44% being singletons. The sequencing sample was made of blood. The origin of the receptors is a girl aged 5 to 17 with multiple sclerosis. Each CDR3 is given with its conserved first and last residue. D genes are given only for firm matches. Clone size is stated in some rows and not others, as once, few, many or a class when expanded.

v_gene	abundance	j_gene	d_gene	CDR3nt	CDR3aa
TRBV4-1	few	TRBJ2-7	NA	TGCGCCAGCAGCCAAGAAGGTGGGGCGACCGCCTACGAGCAGTACTTC	CASSQEGGATAYEQYF
TRBV29-1	few	TRBJ2-7	TRBD1	TGCAGCGTTGGACCCCAGGGACAGAGTCTCTTCGAGCAGTACTTC	CSVGPQGQSLFEQYF
TRBV7-6	few	TRBJ2-1	NA	TGTGCCAGCAGCTTTACACAGAGCTCCTACAATGAGCAGTTCTTC	CASSFTQSSYNEQFF
TRBV7-8	NA	TRBJ1-2	NA	TGTGCCAGCAGCGTCAGAGCCAAGGATATCAATGGCTACACCTTC	CASSVRAKDINGYTF
TRBV23-1	few	TRBJ2-7	NA	TGCGCCAGCAGTCCTCCGAAGACCCCGGGGCACGAGCAGTACTTC	CASSPPKTPGHEQYF
TRBV5-1	NA	TRBJ2-3	NA	TGCGCCAGCAGCTTGGGGAGGCAAAGCACAGATACGCAGTATTTT	CASSLGRQSTDTQYF
TRBV4-1	NA	TRBJ2-6	NA	TGCGCCAGCAGCTACCGGGACACCGACTCTGGGGCCAACGTCCTGACTTTC	CASSYRDTDSGANVLTF
TRBV5-1	NA	TRBJ2-3	TRBD2	TGCGCCAGCAGCTTGGAGTCGGGAGGGTCAGATACGCAGTATTTT	CASSLESGGSDTQYF
TRBV7-3	NA	TRBJ2-7	NA	TGTGCCAGCAGCCGGCAGTCAGCGGGCGAGCAGTACTTC	CASSRQSAGEQYF
TRBV5-1	NA	TRBJ2-1	NA	TGCGCCAGCAGCTTAGGGGACAACTACAATGAGCAGTTCTTC	CASSLGDNYNEQFF
TRBV20-1	NA	TRBJ2-6	NA	TGCAGTGCTACGGACGGGACCTCTGGGGCCAACGTCCTGACTTTC	CSATDGTSGANVLTF
TRBV10-3	many	TRBJ2-7	TRBD2	TGTGCCATCAGGACTGACTGGGGACTAGCGGGAGGGCCCTACGAGCAGTACTTC	CAIRTDWGLAGGPYEQYF
TRBV12-3/TRBV12-4	once	TRBJ2-3	NA	TGTGCCAGCAGTTTCTCCGGGAACACAGATGCGGAGTATTTT	CASSFSGNTDAEYF
TRBV24-1	few	TRBJ1-2	NA	TGTGCCACCAGTCGGGGGCAGGACTATGGCTACACCTTC	CATSRGQDYGYTF
TRBV12-3/TRBV12-4	NA	TRBJ2-1	TRBD2	TGTGCCAGCAGTTTAGGAACTAGCGGGAGCAATGAGCAGTTCTTC	CASSLGTSGSNEQFF
TRBV12-3/TRBV12-4	NA	TRBJ2-1	NA	TGTGCCAGCCAGAGGGCAGGGACCAATGAGCAGTTCTTC	CASQRAGTNEQFF
TRBV30	NA	TRBJ2-7	NA	TGTGCCTGGAGTGTATCGGGGAGCAAGAGGCAGTACTTC	CAWSVSGSKRQYF
TRBV4-1	few	TRBJ2-2	NA	TGCGCCAGCAGCACAGGTCGGGTGAACACCGGGGAGCTGTTTTTT	CASSTGRVNTGELFF
TRBV12-3/TRBV12-4	NA	TRBJ2-1	NA	TGTGCCAGCAACCTAGCAGTCTCCTACAATGAGCAGTTCTTC	CASNLAVSYNEQFF
TRBV11-1	NA	TRBJ2-1	TRBD2	TGTGCCAGCAGCGCCTGGGGGACTAGCGGGAGAGGAGAGCAGTTCTTC	CASSAWGTSGRGEQFF
TRBV12-3/TRBV12-4	few	TRBJ2-4	TRBD2	TGTGCCAGCAGTTCGTGGACTAGCGACAGTGCTCAGTACTTC	CASSSWTSDSAQYF
TRBV7-9	NA	TRBJ1-2	TRBD1	TGTGCCAGCAGCTTCGGACAGGGGTTGAGGATAGCTAACTATGGCTACACCTTC	CASSFGQGLRIANYGYTF
TRBV11-2	NA	TRBJ2-5	NA	TGTGCCAGCAGCCCAGGACCTACCGCGGAGACCCAGTACTTC	CASSPGPTAETQYF
TRBV5-6	NA	TRBJ1-2	NA	TGTGCCAGCAGCTTGGGGTACGCGGGGAACTATGACTACACCTTC	CASSLGYAGNYDYTF
TRBV6-4	NA	TRBJ2-1	TRBD1	TGTGCCACCGGCTCTCGCGACAGGGCGTCTGAGCAGTTCTTC	CATGSRDRASEQFF
TRBV15	few	TRBJ2-7	NA	TGTGCCACCAGCAGAGAGAGGACAGAGAGTTACGAGCAGTACTTC	CATSRERTESYEQYF
TRBV11-1	few	TRBJ1-1	NA	TGTGCCAGCAGCAGATACGTGAACACTGAAGCTTTCTTT	CASSRYVNTEAFF
TRBV12-3/TRBV12-4	NA	TRBJ2-5	TRBD2	TGTGCCAGCAGTTCCCTAGCGGGAGGGCCTCGAGAGACCCAGTACTTC	CASSSLAGGPRETQYF
TRBV12-3/TRBV12-4	NA	TRBJ2-1	TRBD2	TGTGCCAGCAGTCCCCTGACTAGCGCTTTAGAGGATGAGCAGTTCTTC	CASSPLTSALEDEQFF
TRBV27	NA	TRBJ2-6	TRBD1	TGTGCCAGCAGTCCCTCCGAAACAGGGGACGGGGCCAACGTCCTGACTTTC	CASSPSETGDGANVLTF
TRBV15	NA	TRBJ2-6	NA	TGTGCCACCAGCAGCAAGTCAGGGGATGGGGCCAACGTCCTGACTTTC	CATSSKSGDGANVLTF
TRBV24-1	NA	TRBJ2-5	NA	TGTGCCACCAGTGATCCAGGACAGAACCAAGAGACCCAGTACTTC	CATSDPGQNQETQYF
TRBV20-1	once	TRBJ2-5	TRBD2	TGCAGTGCTAGAGATCTGCGAGCGGGAGATCTAGAGACCCAGTACTTC	CSARDLRAGDLETQYF
TRBV7-2	NA	TRBJ2-7	NA	TGTGCCAGCAGCTTCGGACAAAGCTGCGAGCAGTACTTC	CASSFGQSCEQYF
TRBV12-3/TRBV12-4	many	TRBJ1-4	TRBD1	TGTGCCAGCAGCCTTGGGACAGGGCCAGGTGAAAAACTGTTTTTT	CASSLGTGPGEKLFF
TRBV2	few	TRBJ1-5	TRBD1	TGTGCCAGCACCAACACGGACAGGAGCTATCAGCCCCAGCATTTT	CASTNTDRSYQPQHF
TRBV11-2	NA	TRBJ1-1	TRBD1	TGTGCCAGCAGCCCCCGGGACAGGAGACCTGAAGCTTTCTTT	CASSPRDRRPEAFF
TRBV29-1	few	TRBJ2-5	NA	TGCAGCGGCACAGACGATCGGGGAGAGACCCAGTACTTC	CSGTDDRGETQYF
TRBV12-5	few	TRBJ2-3	NA	TGTGCTAGTGGTTTGGTACTGGCAGGCCGCACAGATACGCAGTATTTT	CASGLVLAGRTDTQYF
TRBV12-3/TRBV12-4	NA	TRBJ2-1	NA	TGTGCCAGCAGTTTTGACGGGGCTAGGGAGTACAATGAGCAGTTCTTC	CASSFDGAREYNEQFF
TRBV12-3/TRBV12-4	many	TRBJ1-5	NA	TGTGCCAGCAGCTTACTCAATCAGCCCCAGCATTTT	CASSLLNQPQHF
TRBV12-3/TRBV12-4	NA	TRBJ2-4	NA	TGTGCCAGCAGTGGGACGGAAAACATTCAGTACTTC	CASSGTENIQYF
TRBV9	few	TRBJ1-2	NA	TGTGCCAGCAGCCCGCACACGGCTAACTATGGCTACACCTTC	CASSPHTANYGYTF
TRBV5-1	NA	TRBJ2-5	NA	TGCGCCAGCAGCTTGTCTTTTAAAGGACTCGGGGGTCAAGAGACCCAGTACTTC	CASSLSFKGLGGQETQYF
TRBV6-5	NA	TRBJ2-7	NA	TGTGCCAGCACCTCAAGTCAGGGTTCCTACGAGCAGTACTTC	CASTSSQGSYEQYF
TRBV7-9	NA	TRBJ2-6	NA	TGTGCCAGCGTTTCTGTGGGGGCCAACGTCCTGACTTTC	CASVSVGANVLTF
TRBV5-1	few	TRBJ2-1	TRBD2	TGCGCCAGCAGGTCGCCTGTGACCGGGACTACCCACAATGAGCAGTTCTTC	CASRSPVTGTTHNEQFF
TRBV20-1	NA	TRBJ2-5	TRBD1	TGCAGTGCTAGCCGCGGCAGGGGGCACGGGACCCAGTACTTC	CSASRGRGHGTQYF
TRBV5-6	few	TRBJ2-4	NA	TGTGCCAGCAGCTTGGTAGGACACCGAGCCAAAAACATTCAGTACTTC	CASSLVGHRAKNIQYF
TRBV29-1	NA	TRBJ2-7	NA	TGCAGCGCCAAGGGGGGCCTGAGGGACTACGAGCAGTACTTC	CSAKGGLRDYEQYF
TRBV7-9	few	TRBJ2-4	TRBD1	TGTGCCAGCAGCTGGACAGGGGATCCCAACATTCAGTACTTC	CASSWTGDPNIQYF